A single sample is the source of the 2 T cell receptor beta chains below, sequenced in a study of shared clonotypes between healthy human individuals. The repertoire was sequenced with immunoSEQ multiplex PCR; TCRdb's copy has only in-frame clones and lacks some. Counted here are around 940,000 clones, 76% occurring once; the ten biggest clones make up over 1.3%. Sequencing used memory CD4+ T cells sorted from blood. Subset given: CD45RA-negative fraction. The receptors come from a young man in good health.

J is TRBJ2-1 and V is TRBV2; D is unresolved. The V and J ends lost 1 base and 0 bases respectively, with 7 bases between them. The CDR3 length is 15 residues. The germline gives CDR1 SNHLY, CDR2 FYNNEI. The CDR3 reads CASSEGRSSYNEQFF. The CDR3 DNA reads as TGTGCCAGCAGTGAAGGGCGGAGCTCCTACAATGAGCAGTTCTTC. The whole variable domain, filled in from reference TRBV2 and TRBJ2-1, reads EPEVTQTPSHQVTQMGQEVILRCVPISNHLYFYWYRQILGQKVEFLVSFYNNEISEKSEIFDDQFSVERPDGSNFTLKIRSTKLEDSAMYFCASSEGRSSYNEQFFGPGTRLTVL.

This rearrangement joins TRBV5-4 to TRBJ2-5, with 7 bases matching TRBD1. This CDR3 spans 14 amino acids. Trimming at V came to 5 bases and at J to 3 bases, leaving 7 bases not matched to a gene. Germline CDR1 reads SGHNT; CDR2 reads YYREEE (reference sequence). The CDR3 DNA reads as TGTGCCAGCAGTCTTGTAGACAGGGAAGAGACCCAGTACTTC. Translating gives CASSLVDREETQYF.